The 21 T cell receptor beta chains in this list originate from one sample, sequenced in a study of cytomegalovirus exposure and HLA in healthy donors. Some clones are missing from TCRdb's copy, which holds only in-frame ones; the method was immunoSEQ multiplex PCR. The table includes approximately 110,000 clones, almost 90% detected once. Sequenced input: PBMCs. These receptors came from a woman under 30 in good health and CMV-seronegative.

V is TRBV6-5 and J is TRBJ1-2, with 7 bases lining up with TRBD1. CDR1 MNHEY and CDR2 SVGAGI come from the germline V gene. V trimming: 6 bases; J trimming: 8 bases; junction bases outside the gene matches: 9. The CDR3 is made up of 13 amino acids. CDR3 coding DNA: TGTGCCAGCAGCATGACAGGGCTTTACGGCTACACCTTC. Amino acids: CASSMTGLYGYTF.

The J gene is TRBJ2-7, the V gene TRBV23-1; D call uncertain. TRBV23-1 is designated an ORF whose function remains uncertain. The V gene lost 10 bases and the J gene lost 3 bases, with 13 bases spanning the gap. The CDR3 contains 12 residues. CDR3 amino acids: CAKTFDGYEQYF. The CDR3 nucleotides read TGCGCCAAGACATTCGACGGCTACGAGCAGTACTTC.

The genes are TRBV11-1 and TRBJ2-1; 8 bases align to TRBD2. The CDR3 has 15 amino acids. Germline V gene sequence: CDR1 SGHAT, CDR2 FQDESV (reference sequence). The trim removed 1 base at V and 6 bases at J, leaving 5 bases unmatched. The CDR3 region is CASSLVGGAFNEQFF. The CDR3 coding sequence is TGTGCCAGCAGCTTAGTCGGGGGGGCCTTCAATGAGCAGTTCTTC. Full variable domain (missing parts from reference TRBV11-1 and TRBJ2-1): EAEVAQSPRYKITEKSQAVAFWCDPISGHATLYWYRQILGQGPELLVQFQDESVVDDSQLPKDRFSAERLKGVDSTLKIQPAELGDSAMYLCASSLVGGAFNEQFFGPGTRLTVL.

This clone came up once. The chain recombines TRBV7-2 with TRBJ2-1; 9 positions match TRBD1. The CDR3 has 15 amino acids. Looked up from germline, CDR1 is SGHTA and CDR2 is FQGNSA. The ends lost 1 base at V and 7 bases at J; junction bases unmatched: 5. CDR3 coding DNA: TGTGCCAGCAGCTTAGATTGGGGACAGGGTAATGAGCAGTTCTTC. This encodes CASSLDWGQGNEQFF. Complete variable domain (other parts from reference TRBV7-2 and TRBJ2-1): GAGVSQSPSNKVTEKGKDVELRCDPISGHTALYWYRQSLGQGLEFLIYFQGNSAPDKSGLPSDRFSAERTGGSVSTLTIQRTQQEDSAVYLCASSLDWGQGNEQFFGPGTRLTVL.

This sequence joins TRBV7-2 and TRBJ1-3, with 10 bases identical to TRBD1. The CDR3 extends over 15 amino acids. The ends lost 1 base at V and 7 bases at J; junction bases unmatched: 4. CDR1 and CDR2 (germline): SGHTA, FQGNSA. DNA for the CDR3: TGTGCCAGCAGCTTAGTGACAGGGGGCGGGAACACCATATATTTT. It translates to CASSLVTGGGNTIYF.

V gene TRBV5-1 combines with J gene TRBJ2-5, with TRBD2 matching over 8 bases. This CDR3 is 13 amino acids long. Germline V gene data show CDR1 as SGHRS and CDR2 as YFSETQ. Unmatched junction bases numbered 4, after V lost 4 bases and J lost 5 bases. CDR3 protein: CASSQGLEETQYF. The CDR3 DNA reads as TGCGCCAGCAGCCAGGGACTAGAGGAGACCCAGTACTTC.

The J gene is TRBJ1-3, the V gene TRBV6-5; maybe TRBD1 (5 bases). The length of the CDR3 is 16 residues. V dropped 0 bases and J dropped 2 bases, with 11 bases sitting between them. Germline lookup yields CDR1 MNHEY and CDR2 SVGAGI. The CDR3 coding sequence is TGTGCCAGCAGTTACTCTTCTCAGGGCCCTGGAAACACCATATATTTT. Protein: CASSYSSQGPGNTIYF.

The chain uses TRBV2 and TRBJ2-2; D might be TRBD1 (5 bases). Trimming took off 3 bases at V and 7 bases at J, with 15 bases between the two ends. The CDR3 length is 15 residues. Germline V gene lookup returns CDR1 SNHLY and CDR2 FYNNEI. The DNA of the CDR3 is TGTGCCAGCAGTGATAGGGTCAGGGCAGTCGGGGAGCTGTTTTTT. Amino acid sequence: CASSDRVRAVGELFF.

This clone appeared once. CDR3 region: CASSVGGQGAYGYTF. The CDR3 DNA reads TGTGCCAGCAGCGTAGGGGGACAGGGGGCTTATGGCTACACCTTC. The chain joins TRBV9 to TRBJ1-2; 12 bases match TRBD1. The CDR3 consists of 15 residues. Germline V CDR1 and CDR2: SGDLS, YYNGEE. The V segment lost 0 bases and the J segment 5 bases; nucleotides outside the gene matches: 2.

The gene calls are TRBV29-1 and TRBJ2-7; maybe TRBD1 (7 bases). Germline CDR1 and CDR2: SQVTM and ANQGSEA. The CDR3 has 11 residues. V lost 4 bases and J lost 6, with 10 bases in between. CDR3 sequence (DNA): TGCAGCGTTGTGCAGGGGGGCGAGCAGTACTTC. Translating gives CSVVQGGEQYF.

The genes are TRBV18 and TRBJ1-1; possible D gene TRBD1, 6 bases. Germline V gives CDR1 KGHSH, CDR2 LQKENI. The CDR3 is 13 residues long. Trimming stripped 3 bases from V and 4 bases from J, with 9 bases between. CDR3 coding DNA: TGTGCCAGCTCACCTAGGGGGTTCACTGAAGCTTTCTTT. Residues: CASSPRGFTEAFF. Full variable domain (outside the CDR3, taken from reference TRBV18 and TRBJ1-1): NAGVMQNPRHLVRRRGQEARLRCSPMKGHSHVYWYRQLPEEGLKFMVYLQKENIIDESGMPKERFSAEFPKEGPSILRIQQVVRGDSAAYFCASSPRGFTEAFFGQGTRLTVV.

The chain combines TRBV6-5 with TRBJ1-1; the match to TRBD1 covers 7 bases. Germline V gives CDR1 MNHEY, CDR2 SVGAGI. The CDR3 is 14 residues long. Losses at the gene ends were 4 bases for V and 5 bases for J; bases not matched to a gene: 7. The CDR3 spells CASSSRTGVTEAFF. The CDR3 nucleotides read TGTGCCAGCAGTTCCAGAACAGGGGTAACTGAAGCTTTCTTT.

The V gene is TRBV30, the J gene TRBJ2-5; 16 bases are shared with TRBD2. With 7 bases clipped from V and 7 bases from J, the junction kept 12 bases outside the gene matches. Germline V gene sequence: CDR1 GTSNPN, CDR2 SVGIG (reference sequence). The CDR3 spans 16 residues. The CDR3 loop is CAYSSSGTSGGGTQYF. The CDR3 DNA is TGTGCCTACTCCTCTTCCGGGACTAGCGGGGGGGGGACCCAGTACTTC.

V usage is TRBV18 and J usage is TRBJ2-5; possibly TRBD1 for D (5 bases). Trimming removed 0 bases at V and 2 bases at J, with 7 bases between. From germline, CDR1 is KGHSH and CDR2 LQKENI. There are 14 residues in the CDR3. The CDR3 loop is CASSPPAGQETQYF. Here the CDR3 DNA reads TGTGCCAGCTCACCACCGGCAGGGCAAGAGACCCAGTACTTC.

The chain employs TRBV11-2 and TRBJ2-3, with D perhaps TRBD2 (6 bases). V lost 1 base to trimming and J lost 2 bases, with 16 bases between them. The germline CDR1 and CDR2 sequences are SGHAT and FQNNGV. CDR3 length: 17 residues. This CDR3 reads CASSLGRDGGATDTQYF. The CDR3 region has the DNA TGTGCCAGCAGCTTAGGCCGCGACGGCGGGGCCACAGATACGCAGTATTTT.

The chain combines TRBV29-1 with TRBJ1-1; unclear D gene. The CDR3 spans 12 residues. Germline CDR1 reads SQVTM; CDR2 reads ANQGSEA. Deletions cut 7 bases from V and 0 bases from J, with 9 bases between. DNA for the CDR3: TGCAGCGGACTGGGTTTGAACACTGAAGCTTTCTTT. Translating it yields CSGLGLNTEAFF.

This sequence joins TRBV19 and TRBJ1-4; 7 bases align to TRBD1. From germline, CDR1 is LNHDA and CDR2 SQIVND (reference sequence). The CDR3 contains 15 residues. V shed 6 bases, J shed 0 bases, and the junction held 4 bases outside the gene matches. CDR3 nucleotides: TGTGCCAGTAGCACAGGGACAGCAACTAATGAAAAACTGTTTTTT. The encoded protein is CASSTGTATNEKLFF.

The gene calls are TRBV27 and TRBJ2-7; D perhaps matches TRBD2 (5 bases). Per the germline V gene, CDR1 is MNHEY and CDR2 is SMNVEV (reference sequence). The V gene lost 2 bases and the J gene lost 4 bases, with 15 bases spanning the gap. The CDR3 spans 15 residues. The CDR3 region is CASSLHSGPGYEQYF. CDR3 sequence (DNA): TGTGCCAGCAGTTTACATTCAGGCCCGGGGTACGAGCAGTACTTC.

This chain joins TRBV6-5 and TRBJ2-2; the D is unclear. V lost 7 bases and J 3 bases, leaving 9 bases between the germline ends. Germline CDR1 is MNHEY and CDR2 is SVGAGI. The CDR3 is 13 amino acids. CDR3 coding DNA: TGTGCCAGCACCCCAGGCGACACCGGGGAGCTGTTTTTT. Protein product: CASTPGDTGELFF.

This chain connects TRBV4-1 to TRBJ2-7, with D hard to call. Germline V lookup: CDR1 MGHRA, CDR2 YSYEKL. The CDR3 has 14 residues. The germline V and J ends were trimmed by 1 base and 0 bases, with 7 bases remaining between them. The CDR3 region is CASSQVRSSYEQYF. CDR3 in DNA: TGCGCCAGCAGCCAAGTGAGGAGCTCCTACGAGCAGTACTTC.

The J gene is TRBJ2-1, the V gene TRBV4-3; TRBD1 matches 7 bases. The CDR3 has 13 amino acids. The germline gives CDR1 LGHNA, CDR2 YSLEER. V shed 2 bases, J shed 8 bases, and the junction held 3 bases outside the gene matches. The CDR3 is CASSQLQGYEQFF. CDR3 bases: TGCGCCAGCAGCCAACTACAGGGGTATGAGCAGTTCTTC.